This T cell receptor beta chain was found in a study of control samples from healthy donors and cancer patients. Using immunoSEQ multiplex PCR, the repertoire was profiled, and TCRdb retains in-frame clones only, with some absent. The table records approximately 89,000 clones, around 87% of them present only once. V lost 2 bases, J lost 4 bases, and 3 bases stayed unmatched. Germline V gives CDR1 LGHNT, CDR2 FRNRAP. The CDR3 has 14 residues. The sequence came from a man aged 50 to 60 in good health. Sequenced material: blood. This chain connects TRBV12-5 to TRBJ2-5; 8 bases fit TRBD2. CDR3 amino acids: CASGLISGGETQYF. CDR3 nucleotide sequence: TGTGCTAGTGGTTTGATAAGCGGGGGAGAGACCCAGTACTTC.